The source of this TCR beta chain is a study of T cells in tuberculosis. No alpha-beta pairing information exists for these sequences. Sequenced by immunoSEQ multiplex PCR; TCRdb stores in-frame clones only, minus some. The sample contains approximately 100,000 clones, roughly 88% of which appear only once. The germline V and J ends were trimmed by 2 bases and 8 bases, with 7 bases remaining between them. The CDR3 is 12 amino acids. The germline gives CDR1 SEHNR, CDR2 FQNEAQ (reference sequence). Thawed, overnight-rested PBMC were stained with GMM-loaded CD1B tetramer, viability dye and anti-CD3, then sorted. The lipid loaded on the CD1B tetramers was C32 glucose monomycolate from Rhodococcus equi.

This chain joins TRBV7-9 and TRBJ1-3, with D uncertain. The TCR was taken from an adult woman with latent tuberculosis. The sample comprised CD1b-GMM tetramer-negative cells sorted from PBMCs. CDR3 DNA: TGTGCCAGCAGCTTAAGGGAGGACACCATATATTTT. Translation gives CASSLREDTIYF. The whole variable domain, filled in from reference TRBV7-9 and TRBJ1-3, reads DTGVSQNPRHKITKRGQNVTFRCDPISEHNRLYWYRQTLGQGPEFLTYFQNEAQLEKSRLLSDRFSAERPKGSFSTLEIQRTEQGDSAMYLCASSLREDTIYFGEGSWLTVV.